This is a list of T cell receptor beta chains from one sample in a study of T cell repertoires in cytomegalovirus infection. Their specific antigens are unknown. From the reads, TCRdb called clonotypes with MiXCR, one entry per CDR3 protein. In the table there are about 160,000 distinct CDR3 sequences, about 20% of which are singletons. The sample here was CD8+ T cells from cultured PBMCs, taken from culture after CMV antigen stimulation. Every receptor here comes from a human donor in good health (CMV status not recorded). Some clones in this sample may be carry-over from other donors' samples. CDR3s include the opening cysteine and the closing phenylalanine or tryptophan. The order of the fields is V gene, J gene, CDR3 length, clone size, D gene, CDR3 DNA, CDR3 protein. The D gene is left open where the match is weak. The size field is filled for only some rows; it gives once, few, many or a size class.

TRBV12-3/TRBV12-4	TRBJ2-6	16	-	-	TGTGCCAGCAGTTCCGGTGGGGCCTCTGGGGCCAACGTCCTGACTTTC	CASSSGGASGANVLTF
TRBV6-2/TRBV6-3	TRBJ1-5	15	-	TRBD1	TGTGCCAGCAGTTACAACACAGGGGGAAATCAGCCCCAGCATTTT	CASSYNTGGNQPQHF
TRBV7-8	TRBJ1-1	13	many	-	TGTGCCAGCAGCTTAGTAAGTTACACTGAAGCTTTCTTT	CASSLVSYTEAFF
TRBV6-5	TRBJ1-4	18	many	TRBD1	TGTGCCAGCAGTTACAGGGGGCCTCGGCTCGAAACTAATGAAAAACTGTTTTTT	CASSYRGPRLETNEKLFF
TRBV9	TRBJ2-3	17	-	TRBD2	TGTGCCAGCAGCGTAGCTCTCGCGGGGGGGATGGCGGATACGCAGTATTTT	CASSVALAGGMADTQYF
TRBV7-3	TRBJ2-6	15	once	-	TGTGCCAGCAGCCCATCGGTATCTGGGGCCAACGTCCTGACTTTC	CASSPSVSGANVLTF
TRBV7-2	TRBJ2-1	13	-	TRBD2	TGTGCCAGCAGCCCCGGGGGGGCCAATGAGCAGTTCTTC	CASSPGGANEQFF
TRBV27	TRBJ1-6	16	few	-	TGTGCCAGCAGTTTAATGGCGAGCTCCTATAATTCACCCCTCCACTTT	CASSLMASSYNSPLHF
TRBV12-3/TRBV12-4	TRBJ1-1	14	few	-	TGTGCCAGCAGTTTCAGGAGGGCGGACACTGAAGCTTTCTTT	CASSFRRADTEAFF
TRBV7-2	TRBJ2-3	15	-	-	TGTGCCAGCAGCTTAGCTAGCGGAGCGCTAGATACGCAGTATTTT	CASSLASGALDTQYF
TRBV6-6	TRBJ2-1	14	few	TRBD1	TGTGCCAGCAGTTTTGGGACAGGGAGGAGTGAGCAGTTCTTC	CASSFGTGRSEQFF
TRBV11-2	TRBJ2-2	14	few	-	TGTGCCAGCAGCAACCGCAGGGTGACCGGGGAGCTGTTTTTT	CASSNRRVTGELFF
TRBV7-2	TRBJ2-3	17	-	TRBD1	TGTGCCAGCAGCGACCCTCGCGACAGGGGCTCGACAGATACGCAGTATTTT	CASSDPRDRGSTDTQYF
TRBV10-3	TRBJ2-1	15	-	TRBD2	TGTGCCATCAGTGAGGCTAGCGGGATTGGAAATGAGCAGTTCTTC	CAISEASGIGNEQFF
TRBV27	TRBJ2-3	11	-	-	TGTGCCAGCAGTCAGGGCCGAGTTTTGGATTTT	CASSQGRVLDF
TRBV7-8	TRBJ2-7	15	many	-	TGTGCCAGCAGCTCAGCGTTGGCAGGGTCATACGAGCAGTACTTC	CASSSALAGSYEQYF
TRBV7-2	TRBJ1-2	15	few	-	TGTGCCAGCAGACCTATCAGCAATGCTAACTATGGCTACACCTTC	CASRPISNANYGYTF
TRBV6-5	TRBJ2-5	16	few	TRBD1	TGTGCCAGCAGTTACGGGTTTGGGACAGCGGAAGAGACCCAGTACTTC	CASSYGFGTAEETQYF
TRBV11-2	TRBJ2-1	16	-	TRBD2	TGTGCCAGCAGCTCCCCCGAAAGCGGGGGGCAAAATGAGCAGTTCTTC	CASSSPESGGQNEQFF
TRBV7-8	TRBJ2-7	14	-	TRBD1	TGTGCCAGCAGCACCGGGACAGGGAACCACGAGCAGTACTTC	CASSTGTGNHEQYF
TRBV11-2	TRBJ2-3	17	few	TRBD2	TGTGCCAGCAGCTTAATTAATAGCGGGGGGCCGACAGATACGCAGTATTTT	CASSLINSGGPTDTQYF
TRBV6-2/TRBV6-3	TRBJ2-2	16	-	-	TGTGCCAGCAGTTATGTTGCGGTTCGGAACACCGGGGAGCTGTTTTTT	CASSYVAVRNTGELFF
TRBV4-3	TRBJ2-5	15	few	-	TGCGCCAGCAGCCAAGACATGTCAGGGGTAGAGACCCAGTACTTC	CASSQDMSGVETQYF
TRBV12-3/TRBV12-4	TRBJ2-1	14	-	-	TGTGCCAGCAGTCCCCGGGGTAGTGGGAATGAGCAGTTCTTC	CASSPRGSGNEQFF
TRBV7-2	TRBJ2-7	14	-	-	TGTGCCAGCAGCTTAGCGGAGATAATCGACGAGCAGTACTTC	CASSLAEIIDEQYF
TRBV7-9	TRBJ2-7	12	many	TRBD2	TGTGCCAGCCTGTCAGGGACTAGGGAGCAGTACTTC	CASLSGTREQYF
TRBV7-2	TRBJ2-1	17	-	TRBD2	TGTGCCAGCAGCCGCGGGACTAGCGAGAGCTCCTACAATGAGCAGTTCTTC	CASSRGTSESSYNEQFF
TRBV7-2	TRBJ2-7	13	-	-	TGTGCCAGCAGCTTAGGCCCCGACTACGAGCAGTACTTC	CASSLGPDYEQYF
TRBV7-2	TRBJ1-6	17	many	TRBD1	TGTGCCAGCAGCCCAGCCCGGGACAGGGGGCGAAATTCACCCCTCCACTTT	CASSPARDRGRNSPLHF
TRBV11-2	TRBJ1-2	13	-	-	TGTGCCAGCAGCTTAGAGGAGGGTAATGGCTACACCTTC	CASSLEEGNGYTF
TRBV9	TRBJ1-2	17	few	-	TGTGCCAGCAGCGAACCGTCGAGGGGGAAAGCTAACTATGGCTACACCTTC	CASSEPSRGKANYGYTF
TRBV7-2	TRBJ2-7	17	few	-	TGTGCCAGCAGCTCTCCGACAAACGGGGATGTATCCTACGAGCAGTACTTC	CASSSPTNGDVSYEQYF
TRBV9	TRBJ1-5	14	-	-	TGTGCCAGCAGCGTAGGGTGGGCCAATCAGCCCCAGCATTTT	CASSVGWANQPQHF
TRBV6-7	TRBJ2-3	14	few	-	TGTGCCAGCAGTTACCCCGGGGGCACAGATACGCAGTATTTT	CASSYPGGTDTQYF
TRBV7-6	TRBJ2-3	15	-	TRBD1	TGTGCCAGCAGCTTATGGGCCAGGGGGACAGATACGCAGTATTTT	CASSLWARGTDTQYF
TRBV10-3	TRBJ2-3	15	-	-	TGTGCCATCAGTGACCAGGGTACAGGCACAGATACGCAGTATTTT	CAISDQGTGTDTQYF
TRBV27	TRBJ1-4	14	-	TRBD1	TGTGCCAGCAGTCCCGGGACAGGGGATGAAAAACTGTTTTTT	CASSPGTGDEKLFF
TRBV4-2	TRBJ2-7	15	-	-	TGTGCCAGCAGCCAAGACGTGGGCAGGGTGGACGAGCAGTACTTC	CASSQDVGRVDEQYF
TRBV18	TRBJ1-5	14	few	TRBD1	TGTGCCAGCTCACCACGGGACAGTAATCAGCCCCAGCATTTT	CASSPRDSNQPQHF
TRBV7-2	TRBJ1-3	15	-	-	TGTGCCAGCGCTCAAGGGGCAGGCTCTGGAAACACCATATATTTT	CASAQGAGSGNTIYF
TRBV7-2	TRBJ2-7	13	-	-	TGTGCCAGCAGCTCCGGGGACTCCTACGAGCAGTACTTC	CASSSGDSYEQYF
TRBV12-3/TRBV12-4	TRBJ1-2	13	few	-	TGTGCCAGCAGTTTAGCGCCCAACTATGGCTACACCTTC	CASSLAPNYGYTF
TRBV11-2	TRBJ2-1	14	-	-	TGTGCCAGCAGCTTGTGGTCCCCTTTGGATGAGCAGTTCTTC	CASSLWSPLDEQFF
TRBV28	TRBJ1-1	14	-	-	TGTGCCAGCAACTTGGGCGCCGGAGGAACTGAAGCTTTCTTT	CASNLGAGGTEAFF
TRBV28	TRBJ1-2	14	few	-	TGTGCCAGCAGCGAGGACAGTTTTAACTATGGCTACACCTTC	CASSEDSFNYGYTF
TRBV7-2	TRBJ2-3	15	few	TRBD2	TGTGCCAGCAGCTTACCCGCGGGGGGTCAGGATACGCAGTATTTT	CASSLPAGGQDTQYF
TRBV7-9	TRBJ2-7	15	few	-	TGTGCCAGCAGCTCTCTCCGAGACACCTCCTACGAGCAGTACTTC	CASSSLRDTSYEQYF
TRBV20-1	TRBJ2-1	9	-	-	TGCAGTGCAACCAATGAGCAGTTCTTC	CSATNEQFF
TRBV9	TRBJ2-1	13	-	TRBD1	TGTGCCAGCAGCGGTGGGACAGGGAAATTGCAGTTCTTC	CASSGGTGKLQFF
TRBV9	TRBJ2-1	15	-	TRBD2	TGTGCCAGCAGCCCCCGGACTAGCGGGCGCAATGAGCAGTTCTTC	CASSPRTSGRNEQFF
TRBV7-9	TRBJ2-7	18	-	TRBD2	TGTGCCAGCAGCTTGGGTATCGGGGGGACCACTATCTCCTACGAGCAGTACTTC	CASSLGIGGTTISYEQYF
TRBV7-2	TRBJ1-5	15	few	-	TGTGCCAGCAGCTTAACTGGACCGAACAATCAGCCCCAGCATTTT	CASSLTGPNNQPQHF
TRBV12-3/TRBV12-4	TRBJ1-3	11	few	TRBD1	TGTGCTACCGGGACAGGGAACACCATATATTTT	CATGTGNTIYF